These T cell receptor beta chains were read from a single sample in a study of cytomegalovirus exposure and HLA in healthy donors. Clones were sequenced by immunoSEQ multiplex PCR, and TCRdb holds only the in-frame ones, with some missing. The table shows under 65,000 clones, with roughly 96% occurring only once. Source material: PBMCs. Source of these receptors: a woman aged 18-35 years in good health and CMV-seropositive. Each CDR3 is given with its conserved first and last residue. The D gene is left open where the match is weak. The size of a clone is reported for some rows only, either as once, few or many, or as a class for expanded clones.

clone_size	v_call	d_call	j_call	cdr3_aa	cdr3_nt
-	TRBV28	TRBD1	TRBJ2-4	CASSPWTGGNIQYF	TGTGCCAGCAGTCCCTGGACAGGGGGAAACATTCAGTACTTC
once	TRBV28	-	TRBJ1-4	CASSLWAAAGGEKLFF	TGTGCCAGCAGTTTATGGGCAGCAGCCGGGGGAGAAAAACTGTTTTTT
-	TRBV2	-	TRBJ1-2	CASSSSWGEGYTF	TGTGCCAGCAGTTCCTCATGGGGGGAGGGCTACACCTTC
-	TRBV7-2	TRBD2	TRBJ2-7	CASSPLGLAGNYYEQYF	TGTGCCAGCAGCCCGTTGGGACTAGCGGGGAATTACTACGAGCAGTACTTC
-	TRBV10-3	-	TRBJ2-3	CAISESGPDSERDTQYF	TGTGCCATCAGTGAGAGTGGCCCGGACTCAGAACGAGATACGCAGTATTTT
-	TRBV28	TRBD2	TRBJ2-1	CASSLSSGVGQMGQFF	TGTGCCAGCAGTTTATCAAGCGGGGTAGGGCAAATGGGGCAGTTCTTC
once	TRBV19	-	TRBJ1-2	CASRGGHGYTF	TGTGCCAGTAGGGGAGGTCATGGCTACACCTTC
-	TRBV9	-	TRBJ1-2	CASSVGNGANYGYTF	TGTGCCAGCAGCGTAGGTAACGGAGCTAACTATGGCTACACCTTC
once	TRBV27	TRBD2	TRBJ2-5	CASSSRDYIPRAQYF	TGTGCCAGCAGTTCCCGGGACTACATTCCGAGGGCCCAGTACTTC
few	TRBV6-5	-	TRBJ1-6	CASRGGGKGSPLHF	TGTGCCAGCAGGGGAGGGGGGAAGGGTTCACCCCTCCACTTT
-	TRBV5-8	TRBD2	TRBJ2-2	CASEGSSGRNTGELFF	TGTGCCAGCGAAGGGTCTAGCGGGAGGAACACCGGGGAGCTGTTTTTT
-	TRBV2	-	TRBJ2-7	CASNRQGGSEQYF	TGTGCCAGCAACAGGCAGGGTGGCTCCGAGCAGTACTTC
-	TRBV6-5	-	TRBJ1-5	CASGGQFQPQHF	TGTGCCAGCGGAGGACAGTTTCAGCCCCAGCATTTT
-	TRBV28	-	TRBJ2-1	CASSLRGRWDSYNEQFF	TGTGCCAGCAGTTTAAGGGGTAGGTGGGACTCCTACAATGAGCAGTTCTTC
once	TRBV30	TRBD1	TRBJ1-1	CAWIGGASTEAFF	TGTGCCTGGATAGGGGGCGCGAGCACTGAAGCTTTCTTT
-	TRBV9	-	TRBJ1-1	CASSVAPHVRGNTEAFF	TGTGCCAGCAGCGTAGCCCCCCACGTCCGGGGGAACACTGAAGCTTTCTTT
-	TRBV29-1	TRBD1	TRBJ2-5	CSVRGQGGTQYF	TGCAGCGTCAGAGGACAGGGAGGGACCCAGTACTTC
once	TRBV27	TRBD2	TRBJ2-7	CARGGGWVKLRSYEQYF	TGTGCCCGCGGGGGGGGGTGGGTAAAGTTGCGATCCTACGAGCAGTACTTC
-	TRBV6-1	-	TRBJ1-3	CASSETGTSGNTIYF	TGTGCCAGCAGTGAAACAGGGACCTCTGGAAACACCATATATTTT
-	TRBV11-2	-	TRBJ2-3	CASSSEGLTDTQYF	TGTGCCAGCAGTTCGGAGGGACTCACAGATACGCAGTATTTT
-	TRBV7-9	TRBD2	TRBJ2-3	CAASGFTDTQYF	TGTGCCGCTAGCGGTTTCACAGATACGCAGTATTTT
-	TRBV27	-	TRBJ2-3	CASSPLWESATDTQYF	TGTGCCAGCAGTCCTTTATGGGAGAGCGCCACAGATACGCAGTATTTT
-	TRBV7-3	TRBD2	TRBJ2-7	CASSLLPPSSGSTLEHEQYF	TGTGCCAGCAGCTTACTACCTCCTTCTAGCGGGAGTACGTTGGAGCACGAGCAGTACTTC
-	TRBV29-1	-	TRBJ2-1	CTTPGSGDYNEQFF	TGCACTACTCCGGGGTCCGGGGATTACAATGAGCAGTTCTTC
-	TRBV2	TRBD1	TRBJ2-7	CASLGTGGVYGQYF	TGTGCCAGCCTGGGAACAGGGGGCGTCTACGGCCAGTACTTC
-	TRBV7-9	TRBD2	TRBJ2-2	CASSSRLAGDAGELFF	TGTGCCAGCAGCTCGAGACTAGCGGGAGACGCCGGGGAGCTGTTTTTT
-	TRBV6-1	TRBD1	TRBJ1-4	CASRVGTAFNEKLFF	TGTGCCAGCAGGGTAGGGACAGCCTTTAATGAAAAACTGTTTTTT
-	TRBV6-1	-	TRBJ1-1	CASMQERESTEAFF	TGTGCCAGCATGCAGGAAAGGGAGAGCACTGAAGCTTTCTTT
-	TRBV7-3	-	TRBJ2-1	CASSLMADKGYYNEQFF	TGTGCCAGCAGCTTAATGGCGGACAAAGGATACTACAATGAGCAGTTCTTC
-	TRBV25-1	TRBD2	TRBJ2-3	CASSDFAGLEVTDTQYF	TGTGCCAGCAGTGACTTCGCCGGACTAGAAGTCACAGATACGCAGTATTTT
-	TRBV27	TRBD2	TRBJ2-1	CASSLLSSGPPTEIF	TGTGCCAGCAGTTTACTGTCTAGCGGGCCCCCCACGGAAATCTTC
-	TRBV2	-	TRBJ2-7	CASSEARWREQYF	TGTGCCAGCAGTGAGGCTAGGTGGCGGGAGCAGTACTTC
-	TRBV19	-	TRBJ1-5	CASRSLSNQPQHF	TGTGCCAGTAGATCCTTGAGCAATCAGCCCCAGCATTTT
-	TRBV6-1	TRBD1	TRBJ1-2	CASSEVGQEGGYTF	TGTGCCAGCAGTGAAGTAGGACAGGAAGGCGGCTACACCTTC
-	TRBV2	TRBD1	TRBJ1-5	CASSGDRGYQPQHF	TGTGCCAGCAGTGGAGACAGGGGATATCAGCCCCAGCATTTT
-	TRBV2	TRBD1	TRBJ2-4	CASFGQGAVNIQYF	TGTGCCAGCTTTGGACAGGGGGCGGTAAACATTCAGTACTTC
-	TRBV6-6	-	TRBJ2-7	CASSYTPGSSYEQYF	TGTGCCAGCAGTTACACCCCGGGAAGCTCCTACGAGCAGTACTTC
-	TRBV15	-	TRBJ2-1	CATSRGGLSNEQFF	TGTGCCACCAGCAGGGGGGGACTTTCCAATGAGCAGTTCTTC
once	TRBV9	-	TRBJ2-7	CASSLRGNSYEQYF	TGTGCCAGCAGCCTCCGCGGAAACTCCTACGAGCAGTACTTC
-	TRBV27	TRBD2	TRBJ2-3	CASSSPRLAGVVDTQYF	TGTGCCAGCAGTTCCCCTCGACTAGCGGGGGTAGTGGATACGCAGTATTTT
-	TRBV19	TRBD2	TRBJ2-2	CASSRWGIAGGGGELFF	TGTGCCAGTAGTCGCTGGGGGATAGCGGGAGGTGGCGGGGAGCTGTTTTTT
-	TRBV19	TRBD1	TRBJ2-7	CASSIGRGRYEQYF	TGTGCCAGTAGTATAGGCAGGGGGCGCTACGAGCAGTACTTC
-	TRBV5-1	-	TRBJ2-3	CASSLVQGRADTQYF	TGCGCCAGCAGCTTGGTACAGGGCCGGGCAGATACGCAGTATTTT
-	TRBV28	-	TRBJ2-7	CASSLAGNEQYF	TGTGCCAGCAGTTTAGCGGGGAACGAGCAGTACTTC
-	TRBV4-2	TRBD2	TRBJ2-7	CASSQEEGLAGGNYEQYF	TGTGCCAGCAGCCAAGAAGAGGGTCTAGCGGGGGGTAACTACGAGCAGTACTTC
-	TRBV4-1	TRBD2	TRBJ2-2	CASSQGLGLARTGELFF	TGCGCCAGCAGCCAAGGACTCGGACTAGCTCGTACCGGGGAGCTGTTTTTT
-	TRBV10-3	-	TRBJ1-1	CAISDRGVNTEAFF	TGTGCCATCAGTGACAGGGGCGTAAACACTGAAGCTTTCTTT
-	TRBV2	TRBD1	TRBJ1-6	CASSEARQGAGPLHF	TGTGCCAGCAGTGAAGCGCGACAGGGGGCTGGACCCCTCCACTTT
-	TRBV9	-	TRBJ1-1	CASSSRGGGSAATEAFF	TGTGCCAGCAGCTCACGAGGGGGGGGTTCCGCAGCCACTGAAGCTTTCTTT
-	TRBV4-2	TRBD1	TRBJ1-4	CASSQSGTGSGEKLFF	TGTGCCAGCAGCCAAAGTGGGACAGGGAGCGGCGAAAAACTGTTTTTT